Here is one TCR beta chain with its context. Its antigen is not known. The sample is drawn from a study of T cell responses to AZD1222 COVID-19 vaccine. Findings and caveats of the study: Two AZD1222 administrations were followed by greater Spike-specific TCR breadth and depth. Spike-spanning, vaccine-associated CD4 TCRs were dominant at 160-218 and 743-854. The sample set comprised mostly white British donors with more females, and clonal diversity was possibly underestimated. Repertoire collection took place solely once the T cell response had peaked.

Clones were sequenced by immunoSEQ multiplex PCR, and TCRdb holds only the in-frame ones, with some missing. The sample lists some 79,000 clones; around 82% were seen once. Germline V CDR1 and CDR2: GTSNPN, SVGIG (reference sequence). V was trimmed by 0 bases and J by 2 bases, leaving 7 bases between them. This CDR3 comprises 13 residues. The receptor was derived from an adult who received the AZD1222 COVID-19 vaccine. The source was peripheral blood, collected 28 days after the second AZD1222 dose. The V and J genes are TRBV30 and TRBJ1-2; tentatively, D is TRBD1 (5 bases). The CDR3 region has the DNA TGTGCCTGGAGTGTACAGGCCAACTATGGCTACACCTTC. This gives the protein CAWSVQANYGYTF.